The 7 T cell receptor beta chains below were found in one sample sequenced in a study of blood T cell repertoires in COVID-19 (dated by TCRdb to the early 2020s). Library prep was done by the immunoSEQ multiplex PCR assay. Sourced from immuneACCESS, this table was stored by TCRdb with only in-frame sequences that have V and J called. A share of the clones is absent; for the studies checked, an unresolved V gene accounts for under half, and the remainder has no known explanation. The sample table holds some 260,000 clones, of which over 70% were seen once. Together, the top ten hold about 9.4% of the sample. Sequencing used peripheral blood. The receptors were gathered from a woman aged 65 to 85 with COVID-19, enrolled during active disease.

This clone was seen a single time. The chain employs TRBV4-2 and TRBJ2-7, with 11 bases matching TRBD2. The trim removed 0 bases at V and 4 bases at J, leaving 2 bases unmatched. The CDR3 totals 15 residues. The germline V gene encodes CDR1 LGHNA and CDR2 YNFKEQ. The CDR3 spells CASSQDTSGRYEQYF. The CDR3 bases are TGTGCCAGCAGCCAAGACACTAGCGGGAGATACGAGCAGTACTTC.

A word on this clone: The junction does not match germline at one end; this may be a read error. V usage is TRBV3-1 (or the pseudogene TRBV3-2) and J usage is TRBJ2-1; the D gene is possibly TRBD2 (6 bases). This CDR3 has 12 residues. CDR1 and CDR2 from the germline V gene are LGHDT and YNNKEL (reference sequence). CDR3 sequence: CASSQVGGSRIF. CDR3 DNA: TGTGCCAGCAGCCAAGTGGGGGGAAGTAGGATCTTC.

This clone came up once. V is TRBV5-6 and J is TRBJ2-7; D remains unclear. This CDR3 is built from 13 residues. V was shortened by 4 bases and J by 0 bases, with 8 bases between the two germline ends. In germline, CDR1 is SGHDT, CDR2 YYEEEE. The CDR3, as DNA: TGTGCCAGCAGCCACGGGTCCTCCTACGAGCAGTACTTC. Translating gives CASSHGSSYEQYF.

The rearrangement links TRBV3-1 (or the pseudogene TRBV3-2) to TRBJ2-7; 10 bases map to TRBD2. The CDR3 is 15 residues long. J was trimmed by 2 bases and V by 3 bases; bases with no gene match: 4. Looked up from germline, CDR1 is LGHDT and CDR2 is YNNKEL (reference sequence). CDR3 in amino acids: CASSQAGTSAYEQYF. For the CDR3, the DNA is TGTGCCAGCAGCCAGGCCGGGACTAGCGCCTACGAGCAGTACTTC.

As concerns this clone: Other DNA sequences within the sample encode an identical CDR3. The rearrangement uses TRBV3-1 (or the pseudogene TRBV3-2) and TRBJ1-4; no clear D. V gave up 1 base and J gave up 0 bases, with 6 bases separating them. Germline V gene sequence: CDR1 LGHDT, CDR2 YNNKEL (reference sequence). The CDR3 covers 15 residues. CDR3 amino acids: CASSQGGATNEKLFF. CDR3 in DNA: TGTGCCAGCAGCCAAGGCGGGGCAACTAATGAAAAACTGTTTTTT.

This clone appeared once. The V and J genes are TRBV4-1 and TRBJ1-2; tentative D call: TRBD1 (5 bases). The V and J ends lost 1 base and 4 bases respectively, with 13 bases between them. From germline, CDR1 is MGHRA and CDR2 YSYEKL. The CDR3 is made up of 15 amino acids. CDR3 residues: CASSQGVGGGYGYTF. Written as DNA, the CDR3 is TGCGCCAGCAGCCAAGGGGTCGGCGGGGGCTATGGCTACACCTTC.

The CDR3 DNA is TGCAGCGTTGCCCGGGAGGAGGGATGGACTGAAGCTTTCTTT. Translation gives CSVAREEGWTEAFF. The chain has TRBV29-1 and TRBJ1-1; D is uncertain. V dropped 4 bases and J dropped 5 bases, with 17 bases sitting between them. Germline V CDR1 and CDR2: SQVTM, ANQGSEA. The CDR3 is made up of 14 amino acids.